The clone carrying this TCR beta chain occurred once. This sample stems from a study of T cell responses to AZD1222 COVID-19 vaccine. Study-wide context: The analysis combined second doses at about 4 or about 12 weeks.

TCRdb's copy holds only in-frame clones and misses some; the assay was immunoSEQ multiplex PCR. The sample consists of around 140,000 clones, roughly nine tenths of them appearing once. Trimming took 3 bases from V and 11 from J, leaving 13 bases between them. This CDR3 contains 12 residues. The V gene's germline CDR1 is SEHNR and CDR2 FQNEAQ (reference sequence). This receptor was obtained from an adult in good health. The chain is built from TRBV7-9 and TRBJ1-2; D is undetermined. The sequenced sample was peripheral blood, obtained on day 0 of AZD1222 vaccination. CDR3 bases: TGTGCCAGCAGCTTGGACCGCCGGAGGTACACCTTC. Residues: CASSLDRRRYTF.